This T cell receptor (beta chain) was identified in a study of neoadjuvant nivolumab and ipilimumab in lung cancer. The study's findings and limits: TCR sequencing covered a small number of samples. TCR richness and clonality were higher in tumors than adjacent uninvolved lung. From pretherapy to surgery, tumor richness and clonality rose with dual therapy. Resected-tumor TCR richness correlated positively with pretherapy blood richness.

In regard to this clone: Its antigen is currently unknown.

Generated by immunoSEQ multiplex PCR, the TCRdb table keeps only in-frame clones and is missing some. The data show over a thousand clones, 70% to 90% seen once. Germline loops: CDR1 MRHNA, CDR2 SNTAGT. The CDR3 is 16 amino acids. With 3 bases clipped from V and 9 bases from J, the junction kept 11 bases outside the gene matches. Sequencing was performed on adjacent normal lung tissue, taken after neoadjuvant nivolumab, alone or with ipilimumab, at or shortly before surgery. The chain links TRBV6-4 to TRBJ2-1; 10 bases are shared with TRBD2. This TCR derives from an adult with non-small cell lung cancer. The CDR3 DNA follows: TGTGCCAGCAGTGATTTGACAGCGGGGGGGCACGGTGAGCAGTTCTTC. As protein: CASSDLTAGGHGEQFF.